Presented here are 15 T cell receptor beta chains from one specimen sequenced in a study of blood T cell repertoires in COVID-19. TCRdb keeps only in-frame clones here, not all; method: immunoSEQ multiplex PCR. The sample yields fewer than 450,000 clones, 87% seen once. The sample was PBMCs or T cells enriched from blood (not recorded which). All receptors derive from a woman in her 30s who had recovered from COVID-19.

The V call is TRBV19, the J call TRBJ2-5; 9 positions match TRBD2. V lost 6 bases to trimming and J lost 5 bases; unmatched junction nucleotides: 13. Per the germline V gene, CDR1 is LNHDA and CDR2 is SQIVND (reference sequence). CDR3 length equals 16 residues. CDR3: CASRRGASGVAETQYF. CDR3 bases: TGTGCCAGTAGACGGGGAGCTAGCGGGGTGGCGGAGACCCAGTACTTC.

The chain carries TRBV5-1 and TRBJ2-5; D is uncertain. V lost 4 bases, J lost 9 bases, and 16 bases lay in between. The CDR3 sequence is 13 residues long. Germline-derived CDR1 and CDR2 are SGHRS and YFSETQ. CDR3 nucleotide sequence: TGCGCCAGCAGCGCCGACACGGCGTCGGCCCAGTACTTC. This translates into CASSADTASAQYF.

The chain recombines TRBV10-1 with TRBJ1-4; D not resolved. Per the germline V gene, CDR1 is WNHNN and CDR2 is SYGVQD (reference sequence). The V end lost 0 bases, the J end lost 10 bases, and 6 bases lay between the germline ends. The CDR3 has 12 amino acids. For the CDR3, the DNA is TGCGCCAGCAGTGAGTCCGGGAGAAAACTGTTTTTT. This codes for CASSESGRKLFF.

The chain recombines TRBV29-1 with TRBJ2-5, with 9 bases aligning to TRBD2. The V segment lost 4 bases and the J segment 5 bases; nucleotides outside the gene matches: 5. This CDR3 has 13 residues. Germline-derived CDR1 and CDR2 are SQVTM and ANQGSEA. In DNA form, the CDR3 reads TGCAGCGTTGCCCGGACTAGCGAGGAGACCCAGTACTTC. It is translated as CSVARTSEETQYF.

This clone has only a few counts. The rearrangement joins TRBV10-3 to TRBJ2-7, with 9 bases matching TRBD1. V shed 5 bases, J shed 4 bases, and the junction held 6 bases outside the gene matches. The CDR3 is made up of 14 amino acids. Germline V gene lookup returns CDR1 ENHRY and CDR2 SYGVKD. CDR3 nucleotides: TGTGCCATCAGTCCGGGACAGGGAATGTACGAGCAGTACTTC. Protein sequence: CAISPGQGMYEQYF.

CDR3 sequence reads: CATSKVKTGSYNEQFF. DNA of the CDR3: TGTGCCACCAGCAAAGTGAAGACAGGGTCCTACAATGAGCAGTTCTTC. The gene calls are TRBV15 and TRBJ2-1; 7 bases align to TRBD1. CDR3 size: 16 residues. V shed 4 bases and J 1 base; nucleotides not matched to a gene: 7. Germline-derived CDR1 and CDR2 are LNHNV and YYDKDF (reference sequence).

The V and J genes are TRBV7-8 and TRBJ2-1; the match to TRBD2 covers 8 bases. CDR3 size: 14 residues. V trimming: 6 bases; J trimming: 6 bases; junction bases outside the gene matches: 7. Germline CDR1 reads SGHVS; CDR2 reads FQNEAQ. The CDR3 nucleotides read TGTGCCAGCAGAAAAGCGGGGGAGGGCAATGAGCAGTTCTTC. This translates into CASRKAGEGNEQFF. The full variable domain, completed using reference TRBV7-8 and TRBJ2-1, is GAGVSQSPRYKVAKRGQDVALRCDPISGHVSLFWYQQALGQGPEFLTYFQNEAQLDKSGLPSDRFFAERPEGSVSTLKIQRTQQEDSAVYLCASRKAGEGNEQFFGPGTRLTVL.

The chain carries TRBV7-8 and TRBJ1-1; weak D call: TRBD1 (5 bases). The germline V and J ends were trimmed by 4 bases and 13 bases, with 10 bases remaining between them. CDR1 SGHVS and CDR2 FQNEAQ come from the germline V gene. The CDR3 is 10 amino acids. The DNA of the CDR3 is TGTGCCAGCAGCTCGGTGGGGGGTTTCTTT. Amino acid sequence: CASSSVGGFF.

The J gene is TRBJ2-7, the V gene TRBV7-2; TRBD1 aligns across 7 bases. The germline gives CDR1 SGHTA, CDR2 FQGNSA. This CDR3 has 15 amino acids. Trimming removed 6 bases from V and 2 bases from J; junction bases left unmatched: 10. The CDR3 loop is CASRYTPGQTYEQYF. The CDR3 DNA sequence: TGTGCCAGCAGATACACGCCGGGACAGACCTACGAGCAGTACTTC.

The CDR3 sequence is CASSIGQGSAYEQYF. CDR3 in DNA: TGTGCCAGTAGTATAGGGCAGGGGTCCGCCTACGAGCAGTACTTC. The V and J genes are TRBV19 and TRBJ2-7, with D perhaps matching TRBD1 (6 bases). Trimming removed 1 base at V and 2 bases at J, with 12 bases between. The V gene's germline CDR1 is LNHDA and CDR2 SQIVND (reference sequence). CDR3 length: 15 residues.

The count of this clone is one. The J gene is TRBJ1-5, the V gene TRBV4-1, with a possible D match to TRBD1 (5 bases). The germline CDR1 and CDR2 sequences are MGHRA and YSYEKL. Between the trimmed V and J ends, which lost 2 bases and 9 bases, there was a span of 14 bases. CDR3 length: 14 residues. This CDR3 is CASSQSMGRGPQHF. The CDR3 DNA is TGCGCCAGCAGCCAATCTATGGGGCGCGGGCCCCAGCATTTT.

The gene calls are TRBV3-1 (or the pseudogene TRBV3-2) and TRBJ2-7; no definite D call. This CDR3 is 16 amino acids long. Germline-derived CDR1 and CDR2 are LGHDT and YNNKEL (reference sequence). Trimming shortened V by 0 bases and J by 2 bases, and 14 bases separated the two germline ends. CDR3 DNA: TGTGCCAGCAGCCAAGAAACACGTTTTTTGCCCTACGAGCAGTACTTC. It is translated as CASSQETRFLPYEQYF.

The rearrangement uses TRBV28 and TRBJ2-2; D is perhaps TRBD1 (6 bases). With 8 bases removed from V and 1 base from J, the gap between germline ends came to 14 bases. The CDR3 covers 15 residues. Germline CDR1 MDHEN, CDR2 SYDVKM. In nucleotides, the CDR3 is TGTGCCAGCTGGATCAGGGGCGGGAACACCGGGGAGCTGTTTTTT. Translating gives CASWIRGGNTGELFF.

The chain couples TRBV4-2 to TRBJ2-3; 11 positions match TRBD2. The CDR3 spans 16 residues. Germline CDR1 is LGHNA and CDR2 is YNFKEQ. V lost 0 bases, J lost 1 base, and 0 bases stayed unmatched. The CDR3, as DNA: TGTGCCAGCAGCCAAGAACTAGCGGGGGGCACAGATACGCAGTATTTT. This codes for CASSQELAGGTDTQYF.

The chain links TRBV18 to TRBJ1-2; TRBD1 agrees at 8 bases. CDR1 and CDR2 (germline): KGHSH, LQKENI. CDR3 length equals 13 residues. Trimming took 5 bases from V and 3 from J; bases not matched to a gene: 2. Written as DNA, the CDR3 is TGTGCCAGCTCAAAGGACAGGGACTATGGCTACACCTTC. Translated, it gives CASSKDRDYGYTF. Full variable domain (remainder filled in from reference TRBV18 and TRBJ1-2): NAGVMQNPRHLVRRRGQEARLRCSPMKGHSHVYWYRQLPEEGLKFMVYLQKENIIDESGMPKERFSAEFPKEGPSILRIQQVVRGDSAAYFCASSKDRDYGYTFGSGTRLTVV.